Here is one TCR beta chain with its context. As handled by the study authors: Nucleated cell number was recorded as an estimate derived from reference gene primer amplification. Assay: immunoSEQ multiplex PCR; the TCRdb copy retains only in-frame clones and omits some. That table furnishes V, J and clone size, whereas the DNA furnished D and trimming. The sample includes some 220,000 clones, approximately 86% of them seen just once. The sample originates from a study of blood T cell repertoires in COVID-19. Study-level information: Researchers got acute and convalescent COVID-19 samples from the United States, Italy and Spain. PBMCs, B-cell-depleted T cells, or T cells were the source of the cDNA or gDNA that made up the material.

The source material was peripheral blood. This receptor was obtained from a woman aged 60 to 75 with active or convalescent COVID-19.

Here the CDR3 reads CASRSDRLYGYTF. The DNA for the CDR3 is TGTGCCAGCAGGTCGGACAGGCTCTATGGCTACACCTTC. The genes are TRBV2 and TRBJ1-2; TRBD1 matches 7 bases. The germline V gene has CDR1 SNHLY and CDR2 FYNNEI. CDR3 length equals 13 residues. J gave up 4 bases and V 6 bases, and 5 bases lay outside the gene matches. Drawing the rest from reference TRBV2 and TRBJ1-2, the complete variable domain is EPEVTQTPSHQVTQMGQEVILRCVPISNHLYFYWYRQILGQKVEFLVSFYNNEISEKSEIFDDQFSVERPDGSNFTLKIRSTKLEDSAMYFCASRSDRLYGYTFGSGTRLTVV.